This T cell receptor (beta chain) was documented in a study of beta chain features in type 1 diabetes. Whole-study context: Comparable age, gender and cell yields were observed in patients relative to healthy donors. Study results and caveats: Significant though moderate, a shortening of TCRB CDR3s appeared in all four CD4+ subsets of Type 1 diabetes patients. Type 1 diabetes patients had fewer VDJ junction insertions and more deletions.

The whole isolated RNA underwent reverse transcription, so sequencing captured expressed TCRB transcripts. The assay was immunoSEQ multiplex PCR, and TCRdb's table has in-frame clones only and misses some. The sample comprises about 200,000 clones, approximately 10% of which are singletons, and roughly 1.3% rests with the top ten. Staining for CD45RO/CCR7/CD25/CD127/CD95/CD27 allowed sorting of CD4+ naive, central memory, regulatory and stem cell-like memory cells. Concerning this clone itself: Its antigen is still unknown.

V lost 6 bases, J lost 3 bases, and 6 bases stayed unmatched. CDR3 length equals 15 residues. The germline V gene encodes CDR1 SNHLY and CDR2 FYNNEI. The origin of this receptor is a man aged 18 to 30 in good health. The source material was central memory CD4+ T cells from blood. The genes are TRBV2 and TRBJ2-7; 12 bases fit TRBD2. The CDR3: CASRPSGRAYYEQYF. CDR3 nucleotides: TGTGCCAGCAGACCTAGCGGGAGGGCCTACTACGAGCAGTACTTC.